This TCR beta chain was identified in a study of CXCR3-negative and CXCR3-positive naive CD8 T cells. With UMI labels, 5' RACE was used to prepare the TRB cDNA libraries. For each CDR3 protein, TCRdb gives one entry from its re-call of the 5' RACE reads, without DNA. Recorded for this sample: about 53,000 distinct CDR3 sequences. Researchers reported sorting every CD8+ T cell subset in triplicate, around 300,000 cells per sort. About this clonotype itself: Its antigen is as yet unknown.

Regarding the study as a whole: Once cells were cryopreserved, CXCR3 expression went down partly, and most assays used fresh PBMCs. Similar levels of surface CD5 were seen between naive subsets; TCR strength was inferred from TRB CDR3 properties. Memory CD8+ cells showed much lower diversity, while both naive subsets were comparably high.

This CDR3 spans 15 amino acids. The germline V gene encodes CDR1 LGHNA and CDR2 YSLEER. The sequencing sample was made of naive CXCR3- CD8+ T cells from blood. The subset here: CD45RO-CCR7+CD27+CD95- naive CD8+ T cells lacking CXCR3 (TNR3-). The TCR sequence derives from a human donor in good health. Some clones in this sample may be carry-over from other donors' samples. The chain carries TRBV4-3 and TRBJ1-1; the D gene TCRdb calls, TRBD1, cannot be checked with no DNA. CDR3 loop: CASSQFLAGAPEAFF.